The 10 T cell receptor beta chains below were found in one sample sequenced in a study of T cells after yellow fever vaccination. TCRdb reprocessed the 5' RACE reads via MiXCR and lists one record per CDR3 protein. The sample lists roughly 260,000 distinct CDR3 sequences, roughly 13% occurring once. This material consisted of CD4+ T cells sorted from PBMCs, taken 45 days after the yellow fever booster vaccination. Receptors were obtained from a man aged 30 to 39 who received the YFV17D yellow fever vaccine.

The J gene is TRBJ2-7, the V gene TRBV5-1; 10 nucleotides line up with TRBD1. Germline loops: CDR1 SGHRS, CDR2 YFSETQ. V gave up 6 bases and J gave up 7 bases; unmatched junction bases: 10. CDR3 length equals 14 residues. The CDR3 here is CASKSGTGVGEQYF. DNA for the CDR3: TGCGCCAGCAAGTCCGGGACAGGGGTCGGAGAGCAGTACTTC.

The V and J genes are TRBV18 and TRBJ2-1; either TRBD1 or TRBD2 may supply D (5 bases each). Per the germline V gene, CDR1 is KGHSH and CDR2 is LQKENI. The CDR3 contains 13 residues. The V end lost 0 bases, the J end lost 5 bases, and 5 bases lay between the germline ends. CDR3: CASSPPGDNEQFF. The CDR3 bases are TGTGCCAGCTCACCACCGGGGGACAATGAGCAGTTCTTC.

This clonotype was seen a handful of times. The chain uses TRBV11-2 and TRBJ2-5; 8 bases fit TRBD2. V gave up 1 base and J gave up 4 bases; unmatched junction bases: 8. The length of the CDR3 is 16 residues. Germline CDR1 SGHAT, CDR2 FQNNGV. The CDR3 sequence: CASSLALSGSSETQYF. CDR3 nucleotides: TGTGCCAGCAGCTTAGCCTTAAGCGGGAGTTCAGAGACCCAGTACTTC.

V usage is TRBV4-3 and J usage is TRBJ2-5; D gene unclear. The CDR3 extends over 13 amino acids. In germline, CDR1 is LGHNA, CDR2 YSLEER. Deletions cut 1 base from V and 5 bases from J, with 8 bases between. The DNA for the CDR3 is TGCGCCAGCAGCCAAGCGATGACGGAGACCCAGTACTTC. Translation gives CASSQAMTETQYF.

The rearrangement links TRBV5-1 to TRBJ2-3; TRBD2 matches at 8 bases. Germline CDR1 reads SGHRS; CDR2 reads YFSETQ. Losses at the gene ends were 4 bases for V and 2 bases for J; bases not matched to a gene: 9. The CDR3 is 16 amino acids. CDR3 amino acids: CASSKLGLGNTDTQYF. CDR3 DNA sequence: TGCGCCAGCAGCAAGCTGGGACTAGGAAACACAGATACGCAGTATTTT.

This clonotype was detected only a few times. This chain links TRBV20-1 with TRBJ2-3; 11 bases map to TRBD2. CDR1 and CDR2 from the germline V gene are DFQATT and SNEGSKA (reference sequence). The V segment lost 5 bases and the J segment 6 bases; nucleotides outside the gene matches: 7. This CDR3 has 14 amino acids. The CDR3: CSASLSGRGDTQYF. CDR3 sequence (DNA): TGCAGTGCTTCCCTTAGCGGGAGGGGGGATACGCAGTATTTT.

This clonotype was seen a handful of times. This rearrangement joins TRBV7-9 to TRBJ2-3; no definite D call. The ends were cut back, 5 bases at V and 4 bases at J, with 10 bases in the middle. Germline V gene lookup returns CDR1 SEHNR and CDR2 FQNEAQ (reference sequence). This CDR3 spans 13 amino acids. The CDR3 coding sequence is TGTGCCAGCAGCCAGCGAGAGGCAGATACGCAGTATTTT. Its protein is CASSQREADTQYF.

J is TRBJ2-3 and V is TRBV6-5; TRBD2 aligns across 14 bases. This CDR3 comprises 17 residues. The germline V gene encodes CDR1 MNHEY and CDR2 SVGAGI. With 4 bases clipped from V and 1 base from J, the junction kept 4 bases outside the gene matches. DNA for the CDR3: TGTGCCAGCAGTTCGACTAGCGGGAGGGTTGGCACAGATACGCAGTATTTT. It specifies CASSSTSGRVGTDTQYF.

This chain links TRBV20-1 with TRBJ2-3; 7 nucleotides agree with TRBD1. CDR1 and CDR2 (germline): DFQATT, SNEGSKA (reference sequence). J lost 7 bases, V lost 6 bases, and 10 bases had no gene match. This CDR3 has 13 amino acids. CDR3: CSALTGSGNTQYF. The CDR3 DNA reads TGCAGTGCCCTGACAGGGTCGGGGAATACGCAGTATTTT.

V and J are TRBV6-6 and TRBJ2-5; no reliable D call. Germline-derived CDR1 and CDR2 are MNHNY and SVGAGI (reference sequence). Trimming left V 6 bases short and J 2 bases short, with 10 bases between. This CDR3 region has 13 residues. Written as DNA, the CDR3 is TGTGCCAGCAGCGAGGTCTCACAAGAGACCCAGTACTTC. As protein: CASSEVSQETQYF.